This note documents a single T cell receptor (beta chain) sequence. Its target is not known. Cells were stimulated with overlapping HIV-1 Gag 15-mer peptides. Sorted nonresponding memory CD4+ T cells were CD40L-negative, CD69-negative, CD45RO-high. Donors were HIV-1-infected adults who began suppressive ART during chronic infection. Germline assignment: CDR1 LNHDA and CDR2 SQIVND (reference sequence). With 8 bases removed from V and 1 base from J, the gap between germline ends came to 18 bases. The CDR3 totals 15 residues. The data were taken from a study of persistence of HIV-infected CD4 T cells. Whole-study context: Suppressive ART had lasted a median of roughly 8 years.

The libraries were made with immunoSEQ version 4 in survey mode. Using immunoSEQ multiplex PCR, the repertoire was profiled, and TCRdb retains in-frame clones only, with some absent. The data hold 38,000 or so clones, with more than 75% observed a single time. This chain links TRBV19 with TRBJ2-7, with D possibly matching TRBD1 (7 bases). Sample: cultured CD4+ T cells from PBMCs, taken from a patient who received antiretroviral therapy. The receptor was derived from an adult with HIV. The donor label of this sample is uncertain. The CDR3 DNA reads as TGTGCCAGTGCACGAACAGGGGCGGGATCCTACGAGCAGTACTTC. This codes for CASARTGAGSYEQYF.